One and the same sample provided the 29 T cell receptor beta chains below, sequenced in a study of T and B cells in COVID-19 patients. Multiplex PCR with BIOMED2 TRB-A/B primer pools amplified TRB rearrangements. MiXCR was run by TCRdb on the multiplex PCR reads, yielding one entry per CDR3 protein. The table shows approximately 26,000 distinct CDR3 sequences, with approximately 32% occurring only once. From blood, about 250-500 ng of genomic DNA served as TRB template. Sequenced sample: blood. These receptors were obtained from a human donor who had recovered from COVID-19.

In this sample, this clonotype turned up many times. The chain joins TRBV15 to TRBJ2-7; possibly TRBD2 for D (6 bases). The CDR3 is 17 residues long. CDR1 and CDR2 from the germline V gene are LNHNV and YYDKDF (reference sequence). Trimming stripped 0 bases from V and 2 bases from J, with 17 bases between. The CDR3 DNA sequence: TGTGCCACCAGCAGAGATGTCGGGCGGGGAACGCCCTACGAGCAGTACTTC. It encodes CATSRDVGRGTPYEQYF.

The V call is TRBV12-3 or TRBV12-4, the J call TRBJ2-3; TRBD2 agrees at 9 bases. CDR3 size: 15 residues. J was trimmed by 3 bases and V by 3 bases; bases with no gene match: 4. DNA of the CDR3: TGTGCCAGCAGTTTCCGCGGGGGGGCGACAGATACGCAGTATTTT. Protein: CASSFRGGATDTQYF.

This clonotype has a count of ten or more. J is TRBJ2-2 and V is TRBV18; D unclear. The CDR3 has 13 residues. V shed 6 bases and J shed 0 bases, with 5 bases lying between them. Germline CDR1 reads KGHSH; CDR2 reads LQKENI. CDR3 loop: CASSAANTGELFF. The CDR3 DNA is TGTGCCAGCTCGGCAGCGAACACCGGGGAGCTGTTTTTT.

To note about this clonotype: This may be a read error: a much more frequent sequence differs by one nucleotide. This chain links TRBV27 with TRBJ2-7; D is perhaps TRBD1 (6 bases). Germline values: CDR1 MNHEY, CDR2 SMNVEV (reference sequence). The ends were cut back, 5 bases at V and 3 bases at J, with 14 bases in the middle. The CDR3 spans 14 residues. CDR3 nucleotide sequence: TGTGCCAGCAGTCTTCTCGTCAGGGGCTACGAGCAGTACTTC. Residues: CASSLLVRGYEQYF.

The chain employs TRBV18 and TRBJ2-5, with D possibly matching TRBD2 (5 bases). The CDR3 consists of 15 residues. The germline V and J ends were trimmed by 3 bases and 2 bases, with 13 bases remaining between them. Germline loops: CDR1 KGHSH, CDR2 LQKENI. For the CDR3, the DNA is TGTGCCAGCTCACCCCTTGGACTGGCACAAGAGACCCAGTACTTC. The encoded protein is CASSPLGLAQETQYF.

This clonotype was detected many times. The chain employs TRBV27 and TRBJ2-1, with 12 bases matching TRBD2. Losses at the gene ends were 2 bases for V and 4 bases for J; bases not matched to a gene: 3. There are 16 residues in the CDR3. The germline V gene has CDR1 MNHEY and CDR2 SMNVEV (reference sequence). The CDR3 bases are TGTGCCAGCAGTTTACTAGCGGGAGGGCTTTACAATGAGCAGTTCTTC. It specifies CASSLLAGGLYNEQFF.

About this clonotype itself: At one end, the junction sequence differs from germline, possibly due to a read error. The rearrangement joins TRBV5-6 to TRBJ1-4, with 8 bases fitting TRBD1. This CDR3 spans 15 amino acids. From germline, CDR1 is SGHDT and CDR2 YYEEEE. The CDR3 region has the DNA TGCGCCAGCAGCTCAACAGGGGGTCAGGGTGAAAAACTGTTTTTT. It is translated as CASSSTGGQGEKLFF.

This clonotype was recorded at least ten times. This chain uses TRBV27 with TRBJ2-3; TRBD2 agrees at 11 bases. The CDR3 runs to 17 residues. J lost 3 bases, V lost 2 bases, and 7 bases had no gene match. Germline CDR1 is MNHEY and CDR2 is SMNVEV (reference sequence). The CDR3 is CASSLALAGVGTDTQYF. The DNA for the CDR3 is TGTGCCAGCAGTTTAGCACTAGCGGGAGTCGGTACAGATACGCAGTATTTT.

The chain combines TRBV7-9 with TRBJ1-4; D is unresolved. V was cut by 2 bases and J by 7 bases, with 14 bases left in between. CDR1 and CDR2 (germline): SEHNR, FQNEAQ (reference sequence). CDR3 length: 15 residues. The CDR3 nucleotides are TGTGCCAGCAGCTTAATGGGAGGTGTGAGTGAAAAACTGTTTTTT. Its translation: CASSLMGGVSEKLFF.

The CDR3 is CASSSITGTGFYEQYF. CDR3 bases: TGTGCCAGCAGCTCCATCACGGGGACAGGCTTCTACGAGCAGTACTTC. The V and J genes are TRBV7-9 and TRBJ2-7, with 8 nucleotides matching TRBD1. Germline trimming cut 4 bases from V and 3 bases from J; bases unmatched to any gene: 11. This CDR3 region has 16 residues. Germline V gene lookup returns CDR1 SEHNR and CDR2 FQNEAQ (reference sequence).

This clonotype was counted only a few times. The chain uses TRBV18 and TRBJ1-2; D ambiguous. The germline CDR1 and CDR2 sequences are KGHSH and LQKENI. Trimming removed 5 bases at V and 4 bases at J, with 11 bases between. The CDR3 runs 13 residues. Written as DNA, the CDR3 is TGTGCCAGCTCAGCGGACGGAAGCTATGGCTACACCTTC. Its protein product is CASSADGSYGYTF.

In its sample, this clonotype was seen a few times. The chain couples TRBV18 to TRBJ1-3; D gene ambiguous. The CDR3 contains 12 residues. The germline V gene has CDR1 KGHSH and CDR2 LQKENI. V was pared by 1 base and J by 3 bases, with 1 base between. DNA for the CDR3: TGTGCCAGCTCACCACTTGGAAACACCATATATTTT. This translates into CASSPLGNTIYF.

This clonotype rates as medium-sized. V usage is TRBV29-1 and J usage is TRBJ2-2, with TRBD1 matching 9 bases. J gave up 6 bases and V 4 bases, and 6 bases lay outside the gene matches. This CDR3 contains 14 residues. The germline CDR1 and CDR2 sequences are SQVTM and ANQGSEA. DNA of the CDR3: TGCAGCGTTGTGGGGACAGGGCCCCCCGGGGAGCTGTTTTTT. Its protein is CSVVGTGPPGELFF.

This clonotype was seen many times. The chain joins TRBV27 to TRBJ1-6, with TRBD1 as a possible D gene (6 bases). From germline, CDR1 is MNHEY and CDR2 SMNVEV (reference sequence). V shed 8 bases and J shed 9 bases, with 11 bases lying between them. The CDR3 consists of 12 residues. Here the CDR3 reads CASGLQGSPLHF. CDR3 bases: TGTGCCAGCGGGTTACAGGGTTCACCCCTCCACTTT.

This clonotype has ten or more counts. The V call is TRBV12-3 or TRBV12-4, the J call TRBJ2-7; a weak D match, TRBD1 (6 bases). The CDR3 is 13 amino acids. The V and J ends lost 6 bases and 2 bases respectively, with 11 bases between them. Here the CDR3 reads CASRLDSTYEQYF. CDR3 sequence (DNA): TGTGCCAGCAGGCTGGACAGCACCTACGAGCAGTACTTC.

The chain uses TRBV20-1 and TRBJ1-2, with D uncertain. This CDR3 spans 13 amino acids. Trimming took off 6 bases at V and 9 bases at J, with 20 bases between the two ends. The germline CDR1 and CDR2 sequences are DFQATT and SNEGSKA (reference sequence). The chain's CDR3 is CSAPGSGIWSYTF. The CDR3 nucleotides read TGCAGTGCCCCGGGGTCGGGGATATGGAGCTACACCTTC.

The CDR3: CASSSPGTSTDTQYF. In nucleotides, the CDR3 is TGTGCCAGCAGTTCGCCGGGGACTAGCACAGATACGCAGTATTTT. The genes are TRBV27 and TRBJ2-3, with D possibly TRBD2 on 6 matching bases. Trimming took 4 bases from V and 0 from J, leaving 11 bases between them. The CDR3 is made up of 15 amino acids. Germline V gene sequence: CDR1 MNHEY, CDR2 SMNVEV (reference sequence).

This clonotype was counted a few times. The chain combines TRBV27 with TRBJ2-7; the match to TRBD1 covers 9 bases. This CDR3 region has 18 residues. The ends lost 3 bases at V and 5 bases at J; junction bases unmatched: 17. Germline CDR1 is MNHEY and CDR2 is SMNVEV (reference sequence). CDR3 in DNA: TGTGCCAGCAGTTTTAGCTCCCCCTTCGGACAGGGGAACGACGAGCAGTACTTC. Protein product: CASSFSSPFGQGNDEQYF.

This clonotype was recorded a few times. In DNA, the CDR3 is TGTGCCAGCAGTTTATCGGTGGCCACTGAAGCTTTCTTT. Residues: CASSLSVATEAFF. This sequence joins TRBV27 and TRBJ1-1; D is unclear. Per germline, CDR1 MNHEY and CDR2 SMNVEV (reference sequence). This CDR3 is built from 13 residues. Trimming took off 0 bases at V and 4 bases at J, with 6 bases between the two ends.

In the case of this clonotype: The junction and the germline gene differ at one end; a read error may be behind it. The CDR3 sequence: CASSHRDSLSYEQYF. The CDR3 nucleotides read TGCGCCAGCAGTCACCGGGACAGCCTCTCCTACGAGCAGTACTTC. The chain employs TRBV5-6 and TRBJ2-7; 7 bases are a match to TRBD1. CDR3 size: 15 residues. Germline V gene lookup returns CDR1 SGHDT and CDR2 YYEEEE.

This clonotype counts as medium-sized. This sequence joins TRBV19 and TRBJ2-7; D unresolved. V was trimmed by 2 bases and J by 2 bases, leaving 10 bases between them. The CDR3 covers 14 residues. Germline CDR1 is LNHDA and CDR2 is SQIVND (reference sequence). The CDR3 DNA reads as TGTGCCAGTAGTATAAATACTCGAACCTACGAGCAGTACTTC. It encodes CASSINTRTYEQYF.

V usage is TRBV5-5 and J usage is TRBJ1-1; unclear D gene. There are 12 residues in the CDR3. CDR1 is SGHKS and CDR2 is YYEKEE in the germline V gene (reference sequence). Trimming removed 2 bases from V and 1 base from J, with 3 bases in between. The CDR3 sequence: CASSFGNTEAFF. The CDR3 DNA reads TGTGCCAGCAGCTTCGGGAACACTGAAGCTTTCTTT.

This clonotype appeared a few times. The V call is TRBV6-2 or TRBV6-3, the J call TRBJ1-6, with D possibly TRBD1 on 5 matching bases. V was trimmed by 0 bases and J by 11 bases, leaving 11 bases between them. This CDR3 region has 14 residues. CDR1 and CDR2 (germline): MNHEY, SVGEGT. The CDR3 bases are TGTGCCAGCAGTTACTCGAAAATGGGGGCACCCCTCCACTTT. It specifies CASSYSKMGAPLHF.

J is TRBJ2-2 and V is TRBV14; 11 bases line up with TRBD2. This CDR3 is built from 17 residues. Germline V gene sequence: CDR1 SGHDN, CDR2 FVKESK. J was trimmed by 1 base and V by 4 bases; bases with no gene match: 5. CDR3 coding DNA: TGTGCCAGCAGCCCCTTAGGACTAGCGGGGAACACCGGGGAGCTGTTTTTT. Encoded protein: CASSPLGLAGNTGELFF. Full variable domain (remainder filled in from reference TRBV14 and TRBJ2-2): EAGVTQFPSHSVIEKGQTVTLRCDPISGHDNLYWYRRVMGKEIKFLLHFVKESKQDESGMPNNRFLAERTGGTYSTLKVQPAELEDSGVYFCASSPLGLAGNTGELFFGEGSRLTVL.

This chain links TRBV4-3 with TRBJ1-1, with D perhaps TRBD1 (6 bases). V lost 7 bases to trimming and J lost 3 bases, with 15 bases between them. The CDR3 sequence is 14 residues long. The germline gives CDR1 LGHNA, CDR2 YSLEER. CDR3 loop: CASTLGGADTEAFF. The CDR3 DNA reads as TGCGCCAGCACCCTCGGGGGCGCGGACACTGAAGCTTTCTTT.

CDR3 sequence reads: CASSSLGVGDTQYF. In nucleotides, the CDR3 is TGTGCCAGCAGTTCACTTGGGGTGGGGGATACGCAGTATTTT. The V call is TRBV6-2 or TRBV6-3, the J call TRBJ2-3; the D is unclear. The CDR3 sequence is 14 residues long. Germline loops: CDR1 MNHEY, CDR2 SVGEGT. V was clipped by 4 bases and J by 6 bases, with 14 bases between them.

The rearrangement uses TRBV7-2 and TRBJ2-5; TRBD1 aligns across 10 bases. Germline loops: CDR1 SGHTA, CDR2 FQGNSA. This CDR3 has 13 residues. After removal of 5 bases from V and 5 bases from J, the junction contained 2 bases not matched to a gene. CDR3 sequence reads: CASSDRGRETQYF. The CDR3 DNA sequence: TGTGCCAGCAGCGACAGGGGGCGTGAGACCCAGTACTTC.

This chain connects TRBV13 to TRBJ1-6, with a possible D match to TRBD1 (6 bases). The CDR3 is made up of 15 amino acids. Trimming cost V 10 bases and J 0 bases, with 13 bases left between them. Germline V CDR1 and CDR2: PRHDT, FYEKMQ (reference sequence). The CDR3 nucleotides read TGTGCCACCCCGGACAGAAGCTCCTATAATTCACCCCTCCACTTT. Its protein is CATPDRSSYNSPLHF. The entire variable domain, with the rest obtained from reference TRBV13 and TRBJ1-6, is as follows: AAGVIQSPRHLIKEKRETATLKCYPIPRHDTVYWYQQGPGQDPQFLISFYEKMQSDKGSIPDRFSAQQFSDYHSELNMSSLELGDSALYFCATPDRSSYNSPLHFGNGTRLTVT.

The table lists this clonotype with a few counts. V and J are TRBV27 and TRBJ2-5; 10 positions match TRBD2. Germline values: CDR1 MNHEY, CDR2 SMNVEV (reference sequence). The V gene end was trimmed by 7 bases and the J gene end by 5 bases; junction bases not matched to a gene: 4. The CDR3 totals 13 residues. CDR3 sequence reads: CASKLAGGETQYF. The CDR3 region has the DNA TGTGCCAGCAAATTAGCGGGAGGTGAGACCCAGTACTTC.